Listed below are T cell receptor beta chains from one sample, sequenced in a study of control samples from healthy donors and cancer patients. Libraries were prepared by immunoSEQ multiplex PCR; TCRdb keeps only in-frame clonotypes and omits some of them. The sample includes some 150,000 clones, about 94% seen only once; the top ten take approximately 4%. Specimen: blood. These receptors were obtained from a woman in her sixties or seventies in good health. Each CDR3 is given with its conserved first and last residue. D genes are given only for firm matches. Clone size is given for some rows only: seen once, a few or many times, or a class if the clone is expanded.

j_call d_call clone_size v_call cdr3_nt cdr3_aa
TRBJ1-1 NA NA TRBV5-1 TGCGCCAGCACCCCTACAATTGGGGGAATGAACACTGAAGCTTTCTTT CASTPTIGGMNTEAFF
TRBJ1-5 NA NA TRBV6-5 TGTGCCAGCAGTTACTCGGGTCCCCAGCCCCAGCATTTT CASSYSGPQPQHF
TRBJ1-4 NA NA TRBV7-2 TGTGCCAGCAGCTTAGTGGCAGGAGCAACTAATGAAAAACTGTTTTTT CASSLVAGATNEKLFF
TRBJ2-2 TRBD2 NA TRBV6-2/TRBV6-3 TGTGCCAGCAGTTATTGGGAGGGATTGAGCGGGGAGCTGTTTTTT CASSYWEGLSGELFF
TRBJ1-3 TRBD1 NA TRBV2 TGTGCCAGCAGTCCACAGGGGTTCTCTGGAAACACCATATATTTT CASSPQGFSGNTIYF
TRBJ1-1 TRBD1 NA TRBV27 TGTGCCAGCAGTTTATCCCAGGGGGCATTAACTGAAGCTTTCTTT CASSLSQGALTEAFF
TRBJ2-3 TRBD2 NA TRBV30 TGTGCCTGGAGTCGGACTAGCGGGGGGTCCCCTAGCACAGATACGCAGTATTTT CAWSRTSGGSPSTDTQYF
TRBJ2-1 NA NA TRBV19 TGTGCCAGTAGTATAGTCCTAGCATCCAATGAGCAGTTCTTC CASSIVLASNEQFF
TRBJ1-5 NA NA TRBV6-5 TGTGCCAGCAGTTACAAGGGCTTCAATCAGCCCCAGCATTTT CASSYKGFNQPQHF
TRBJ2-1 NA NA TRBV7-2 TGTGCCAGCTCCCCAGGGAGCTCCTACAATGAGCAGTTCTTC CASSPGSSYNEQFF
TRBJ2-5 NA NA TRBV14 TGTGCCAGCAGCCCTGGACTACGTTGGGCGGAAGAGACCCAGTACTTC CASSPGLRWAEETQYF
TRBJ2-5 TRBD2 NA TRBV7-2 TGTGCCAGCAGCTTACTAGCGGGGGTCCAAGAGACCCAGTACTTC CASSLLAGVQETQYF
TRBJ1-5 TRBD1 NA TRBV3-1/TRBV3-2 TGTGCCAGCAGCTCTCAGGGGGGCGTCAATCAGCCCCAGCATTTT CASSSQGGVNQPQHF
TRBJ1-1 TRBD1 NA TRBV29-1 TGCAGCGGACAAACAGGGGGCAGGGGGACTGAAGCTTTCTTT CSGQTGGRGTEAFF
TRBJ1-1 NA NA TRBV7-8 TGTGCCAGCAGCTTAGCAAGGGGGTGGAAATTTGAAGCTTTCTTT CASSLARGWKFEAFF
TRBJ1-5 TRBD1 NA TRBV11-2 TGTGCCAGCAGCCGGGGACAGGGATACAATCAGCCCCAGCATTTT CASSRGQGYNQPQHF
TRBJ2-1 NA NA TRBV20-1 TGCAGTGCTAGTGGTCGCGATGAGCAGTTCTTC CSASGRDEQFF
TRBJ1-6 NA NA TRBV6-1 TGTGCCAGCAGTGAAACGTGGAATTTGGGGTCCTATAATTCACCCCTCCACTTT CASSETWNLGSYNSPLHF
TRBJ1-2 NA NA TRBV14 TGTGCCAGCAGCCAAGAGGGTTTAGGGCATGGAGGCTACACCTTC CASSQEGLGHGGYTF
TRBJ1-1 TRBD1 NA TRBV6-5 TGTGCCAGCAGTTCTTACAGGGGTGTGAACACTGAAGCTTTCTTT CASSSYRGVNTEAFF
TRBJ1-2 NA NA TRBV7-2 TGTGCCAGCAGCTCGACCGGGACCGCATTTCAATTC CASSSTGTAFQF
TRBJ1-5 NA NA TRBV19 TGTGCCAGTAGTAGAAGACAGCATCAGCCCCAGCATTTT CASSRRQHQPQHF
TRBJ1-2 TRBD1 once TRBV6-2/TRBV6-3 TGTGCCAGCAGCCCGGACAGGGCATACGGCTACACCTTC CASSPDRAYGYTF
TRBJ2-5 NA NA TRBV20-1 TGCAGTGCTACGGGGTGGGAGACCCAGTACTTC CSATGWETQYF
TRBJ1-6 NA NA TRBV5-1 TGCGCCAGCAGCGAGCAGGGGATAGGCAATTCACCCCTCCACTTT CASSEQGIGNSPLHF
TRBJ1-2 NA NA TRBV6-5 TGTGCCAGCACCACTAGGGGCCAGGCGAGGGATGGCTACACCTTC CASTTRGQARDGYTF
TRBJ1-5 NA NA TRBV12-5 TGTGCTGCAGGGTTAAGCAATCAGCCCCAGCATTTT CAAGLSNQPQHF
TRBJ2-2 TRBD1 NA TRBV5-1 TGCGCCAGCAGCCCCGGCGGGACAGGGAACACCGGGGAGCTGTTTTTT CASSPGGTGNTGELFF
TRBJ1-1 NA NA TRBV7-8 TGTGCCAGCAGCTTCCGGGACCCTCGAAGAACGGCCACTGAAGCTTTCTTT CASSFRDPRRTATEAFF
TRBJ1-5 NA NA TRBV19 TGTGCCAGTAGTATAGGGACTGATAATCAGCCCCAGCATTTT CASSIGTDNQPQHF
TRBJ2-7 TRBD2 few TRBV3-1/TRBV3-2 TGTGCCAGCAGCCCCACTAGCGGGAACTACGAGCAGTACTTC CASSPTSGNYEQYF
TRBJ1-1 TRBD1 NA TRBV7-2 TGTGCCAGCAGCTTAGTAGGGACAGGGGGTACTGAAGCTTTCTTT CASSLVGTGGTEAFF
TRBJ2-7 NA once TRBV4-1 TGCGCCAGCAGCCAAGTTGGGGGCTACGAGCAGTACTTC CASSQVGGYEQYF
TRBJ2-5 NA NA TRBV7-9 TGTGCCAGCAGCGCGTCACTAGCCCGGGAGACCCAGTACTTC CASSASLARETQYF
TRBJ2-1 NA NA TRBV2 TGTGCCAGCTCCCCCAGGGGAAGCTCCTACAATGAGCAGTTCTTC CASSPRGSSYNEQFF
TRBJ2-5 TRBD2 few TRBV5-1 TGCGCCAGCAGCTTTCTAGCGGGGCCAGAGGAGGCCCAGTACTTC CASSFLAGPEEAQYF
TRBJ1-1 NA NA TRBV7-9 TGTGCCAGCAGCTTCGGGCAGATTAAAAACACTGAAGCTTTCTTT CASSFGQIKNTEAFF
TRBJ1-1 NA NA TRBV7-6 TGTGCCAGCAGCTTAGCCTGGGGCAGCCTGAACACTGAAGCTTTCTTT CASSLAWGSLNTEAFF
TRBJ2-3 NA NA TRBV4-3 TGCGCCAGCAGCCAAGGGCTAGCCATGGGAGATACGCAGTATTTT CASSQGLAMGDTQYF
TRBJ1-5 NA NA TRBV2 TGTGCCAGCAGAGTGGGTGGGACTAATCAGCCCCAGCATTTT CASRVGGTNQPQHF
TRBJ1-1 NA NA TRBV9 TGTGCCAGCAGCGTACAGTTGAACACTGAAGCTTTCTTT CASSVQLNTEAFF
TRBJ2-7 TRBD1 NA TRBV2 TGTGCCAGCAGTGAAAGGGACAGGGCACCCTACGAGCAGTACTTC CASSERDRAPYEQYF
TRBJ1-1 NA NA TRBV7-2 TGTGCCAGCAGCTCCTTCAGGGGAAGTAACACTGAAGCTTTCTTT CASSSFRGSNTEAFF
TRBJ1-1 NA NA TRBV18 TGTGCCAGCTCACCAAGACAGGAGAGCACTGAAGCTTTCTTT CASSPRQESTEAFF
TRBJ2-6 TRBD1 NA TRBV25-1 TGTGCCAGCAGTGAGGCAGGGGGCGTAGGGTCTGGGGCCAACGTCCTGACTTTC CASSEAGGVGSGANVLTF
TRBJ2-2 TRBD2 NA TRBV9 TGTGCCAGCAGCACGCGGACTAGTTTCACCGGGGAGCTGTTTTTT CASSTRTSFTGELFF
TRBJ2-5 NA NA TRBV10-2 TGCGCCAGCAGCCAGTGGGGAGAGACCCAGTACTTC CASSQWGETQYF
TRBJ2-3 TRBD2 NA TRBV7-9 TGTGCCAGCAGCCCGACCTGGGGGGGGGTCACAGATACGCAGTATTTT CASSPTWGGVTDTQYF
TRBJ1-4 NA NA TRBV6-5 TGTGCCAGCAGTCAAAATCCCATTAAAGTAGAAGAACTGTTTTTT CASSQNPIKVEELFF
TRBJ2-1 NA NA TRBV6-5 TGTGCCAGCAGTTACTCGAAAAGGGCTGGTGAGCAGTTCTTC CASSYSKRAGEQFF
TRBJ1-2 TRBD1 NA TRBV7-9 TGTGCCAGCAGCTTGGGGGACAGGGGAGGCTACACCTTC CASSLGDRGGYTF
TRBJ2-5 NA NA TRBV7-9 TGTGCCAGCAGCACAGAGACCCAGTACTTC CASSTETQYF
TRBJ1-2 NA NA TRBV12-3/TRBV12-4 TGTGCCAGCAGTCTCGGACTTTATGGCTACACCTTC CASSLGLYGYTF
TRBJ1-6 TRBD1 NA TRBV2 TGTGCCGGGAGGACAGGTGGGAATTCACCCCTCCACTTT CAGRTGGNSPLHF
TRBJ2-1 NA NA TRBV19 TGTGCCAGTAGTCCTGCCGCCGGCAGGACCCACAATGAGCAGTTCTTC CASSPAAGRTHNEQFF
TRBJ2-1 TRBD2 NA TRBV4-3 TGCGCCAGCAGCCAAGACCCTAGCGGGGGGGCAAATGAGCAGTTCTTC CASSQDPSGGANEQFF
TRBJ1-1 TRBD1 NA TRBV3-1/TRBV3-2 TGTGCCAGCAGCCTCCGACCGACAGGGGTGAACACTGAAGCTTTCTTT CASSLRPTGVNTEAFF
TRBJ2-7 NA NA TRBV6-1 TGTGCCAGCAGTGATTCTTCTGCCCTACGCGAGCAGTACTTC CASSDSSALREQYF
TRBJ1-1 TRBD1 NA TRBV4-3 TGCGCCAGCAGCCAATACGGACAGGGGCACACTGAAGCTTTCTTT CASSQYGQGHTEAFF